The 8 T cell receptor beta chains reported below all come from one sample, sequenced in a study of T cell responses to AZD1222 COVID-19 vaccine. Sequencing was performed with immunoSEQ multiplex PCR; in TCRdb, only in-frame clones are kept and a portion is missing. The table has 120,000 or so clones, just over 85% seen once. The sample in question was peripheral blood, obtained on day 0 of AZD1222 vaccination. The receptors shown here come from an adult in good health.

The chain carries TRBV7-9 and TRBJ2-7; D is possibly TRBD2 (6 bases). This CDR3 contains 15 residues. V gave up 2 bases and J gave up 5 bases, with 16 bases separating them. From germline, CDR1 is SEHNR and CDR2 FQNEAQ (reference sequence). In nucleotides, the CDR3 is TGTGCCAGCAGCTTACGGCAGACTAGTTCCCACGAGCAGTACTTC. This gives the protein CASSLRQTSSHEQYF.

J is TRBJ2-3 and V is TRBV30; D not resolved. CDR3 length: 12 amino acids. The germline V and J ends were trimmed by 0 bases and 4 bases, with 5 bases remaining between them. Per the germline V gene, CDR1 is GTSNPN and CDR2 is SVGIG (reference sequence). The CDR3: CAWSVLADTQYF. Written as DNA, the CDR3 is TGTGCCTGGAGTGTTTTGGCAGATACGCAGTATTTT. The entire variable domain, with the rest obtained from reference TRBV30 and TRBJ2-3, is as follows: SQTIHQWPATLVQPVGSPLSLECTVEGTSNPNLYWYRQAAGRGLQLLFYSVGIGQISSEVPQNLSASRPQDRQFILSSKKLLLSDSGFYLCAWSVLADTQYFGPGTRLTVL.

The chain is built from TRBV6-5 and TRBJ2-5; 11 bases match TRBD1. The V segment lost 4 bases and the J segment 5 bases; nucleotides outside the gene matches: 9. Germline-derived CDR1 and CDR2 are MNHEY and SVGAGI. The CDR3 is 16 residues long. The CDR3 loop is CASSWTGGVVEETQYF. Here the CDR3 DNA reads TGTGCCAGCAGTTGGACAGGGGGCGTCGTGGAGGAGACCCAGTACTTC.

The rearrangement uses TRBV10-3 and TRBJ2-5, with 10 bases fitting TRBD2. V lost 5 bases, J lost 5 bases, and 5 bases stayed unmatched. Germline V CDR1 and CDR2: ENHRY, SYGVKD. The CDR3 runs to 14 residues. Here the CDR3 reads CAISTTSGAETQYF. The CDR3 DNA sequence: TGTGCCATCAGTACCACTAGCGGGGCGGAGACCCAGTACTTC.

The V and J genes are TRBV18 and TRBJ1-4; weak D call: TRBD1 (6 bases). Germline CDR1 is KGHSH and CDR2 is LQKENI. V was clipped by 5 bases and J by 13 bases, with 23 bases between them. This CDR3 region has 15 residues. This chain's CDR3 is CASSVGQPHSGGLFF. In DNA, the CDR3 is TGTGCCAGCTCAGTAGGACAGCCGCATTCGGGCGGACTGTTTTTT. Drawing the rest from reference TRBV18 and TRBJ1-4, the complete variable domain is NAGVMQNPRHLVRRRGQEARLRCSPMKGHSHVYWYRQLPEEGLKFMVYLQKENIIDESGMPKERFSAEFPKEGPSILRIQQVVRGDSAAYFCASSVGQPHSGGLFFGSGTQLSVL.

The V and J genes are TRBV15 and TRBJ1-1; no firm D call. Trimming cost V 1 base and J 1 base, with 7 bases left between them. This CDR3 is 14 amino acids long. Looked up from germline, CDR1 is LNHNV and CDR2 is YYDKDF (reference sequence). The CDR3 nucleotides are TGTGCCACCAGCAGAGGTGAACGGAACACTGAAGCTTTCTTT. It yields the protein CATSRGERNTEAFF.

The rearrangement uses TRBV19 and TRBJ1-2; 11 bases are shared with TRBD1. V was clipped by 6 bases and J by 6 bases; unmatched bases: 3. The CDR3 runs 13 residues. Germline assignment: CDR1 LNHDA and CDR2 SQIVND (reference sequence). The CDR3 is CASSRDRGDGYTF. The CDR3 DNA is TGTGCCAGTAGCAGGGACAGGGGGGATGGCTACACCTTC.

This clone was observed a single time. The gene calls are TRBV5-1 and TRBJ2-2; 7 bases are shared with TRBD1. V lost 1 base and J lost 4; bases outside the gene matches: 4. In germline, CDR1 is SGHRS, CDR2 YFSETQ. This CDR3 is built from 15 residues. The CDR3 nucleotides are TGCGCCAGCAGCTTGAATACAGGGGCCACCGGGGAGCTGTTTTTT. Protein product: CASSLNTGATGELFF. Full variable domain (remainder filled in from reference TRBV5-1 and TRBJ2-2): KAGVTQTPRYLIKTRGQQVTLSCSPISGHRSVSWYQQTPGQGLQFLFEYFSETQRNKGNFPGRFSGRQFSNSRSEMNVSTLELGDSALYLCASSLNTGATGELFFGEGSRLTVL.